One sample yielded the 25 T cell receptor beta chains listed below, sequenced in a study of cytomegalovirus exposure and HLA in healthy donors. Primers: 60 Vbeta forward and 13 Jbeta reverse. Profiled with immunoSEQ multiplex PCR; TCRdb holds only in-frame clones, not every one. Among approximately 180,000 clones listed, 70% to 85% were seen once. The sequenced sample consisted of PBMCs. These receptors originate from a human donor in good health.

The rearrangement links TRBV7-2 to TRBJ1-5; tentatively, D is TRBD1 (6 bases). This CDR3 is 16 amino acids long. V dropped 1 base and J dropped 1 base, with 11 bases sitting between them. Looked up from germline, CDR1 is SGHTA and CDR2 is FQGNSA. CDR3 bases: TGTGCCAGCAGCTTAGTAGGGGGAGGGAGCAATCAGCCCCAGCATTTT. Translating it yields CASSLVGGGSNQPQHF.

The CDR3 DNA is TGTGCCAGCAGTGTGAGAACGGGGGGGCCAGATACGCAGTATTTT. This sequence encodes CASSVRTGGPDTQYF. V gene TRBV11-1 combines with J gene TRBJ2-3, with TRBD2 identical over 8 bases. J lost 4 bases, V lost 6 bases, and 9 bases had no gene match. In germline, CDR1 is SGHAT, CDR2 FQDESV (reference sequence). The CDR3 sequence is 15 residues long.

The rearrangement joins TRBV5-4 to TRBJ1-2; D remains ambiguous. Trimming shortened V by 0 bases and J by 3 bases, and 15 bases separated the two germline ends. Looked up from germline, CDR1 is SGHNT and CDR2 is YYREEE (reference sequence). This CDR3 is 16 amino acids long. The CDR3 nucleotides are TGTGCCAGCAGCTTGGAAGCACCACCCCGGGACTATGGCTACACCTTC. Translation gives CASSLEAPPRDYGYTF.

In its sample, this clone was seen a few times. The chain links TRBV19 to TRBJ2-3; D is unclear. The germline gives CDR1 LNHDA, CDR2 SQIVND (reference sequence). The V end lost 5 bases, the J end lost 1 base, and 10 bases lay between the germline ends. This CDR3 is 14 amino acids long. In nucleotides, the CDR3 is TGTGCCAGTAGTTACCCAGGCGGCACAGATACGCAGTATTTT. This translates into CASSYPGGTDTQYF.

The rearrangement links TRBV7-2 to TRBJ2-1; the D gene is possibly TRBD1 (6 bases). The CDR3 is 15 amino acids. Germline V lookup: CDR1 SGHTA, CDR2 FQGNSA. Trimming removed 5 bases at V and 1 base at J, with 12 bases between. The CDR3 region is CASSETRGSYNEQFF. Written as DNA, the CDR3 is TGTGCCAGCAGCGAAACTAGGGGGTCCTACAATGAGCAGTTCTTC. Filled out from reference TRBV7-2 and TRBJ2-1, the complete variable domain reads GAGVSQSPSNKVTEKGKDVELRCDPISGHTALYWYRQSLGQGLEFLIYFQGNSAPDKSGLPSDRFSAERTGGSVSTLTIQRTQQEDSAVYLCASSETRGSYNEQFFGPGTRLTVL.

This chain uses TRBV20-1 with TRBJ1-1, with D possibly TRBD1 on 5 matching bases. CDR3 length equals 11 residues. Germline lookup yields CDR1 DFQATT and CDR2 SNEGSKA (reference sequence). V lost 6 bases to trimming and J lost 4 bases, with 9 bases between them. CDR3 bases: TGCAGTGCGGCGGGGGTCACTGAAGCTTTCTTT. Translating it yields CSAAGVTEAFF.

This clone has just one count. Other DNA sequences in the sample encode the same CDR3. The chain combines TRBV29-1 with TRBJ2-1, with TRBD1 matching 7 bases. Germline lookup yields CDR1 SQVTM and CDR2 ANQGSEA. This CDR3 comprises 13 residues. Trimming cost V 5 bases and J 7 bases; bases outside gene matches: 8. CDR3 sequence reads: CSVLGQGVNEQFF. In DNA form, the CDR3 reads TGCAGCGTTTTGGGGCAGGGGGTAAATGAGCAGTTCTTC.

Written as DNA, the CDR3 is TGTGCCAGTACCAGGGGTATTGGAAACACCATATATTTT. This encodes CASTRGIGNTIYF. The chain links TRBV19 to TRBJ1-3; tentatively, D is TRBD1 (6 bases). Germline CDR1 and CDR2: LNHDA and SQIVND (reference sequence). This CDR3 region has 13 residues. V was cut by 7 bases and J by 3 bases, with 10 bases left in between.

The gene calls are TRBV7-6 and TRBJ1-6, with TRBD1 identical over 8 bases. The CDR3 totals 15 residues. Germline lookup yields CDR1 SGHVS and CDR2 FNYEAQ. V was clipped by 0 bases and J by 6 bases; unmatched bases: 1. The chain's CDR3 is CASSLAGQANSPLHF. CDR3 nucleotides: TGTGCCAGCAGCTTAGCGGGACAGGCTAATTCACCCCTCCACTTT. Using reference TRBV7-6 and TRBJ1-6 for the parts outside the CDR3, the full variable domain is GAGVSQSPRYKVTKRGQDVALRCDPISGHVSLYWYRQALGQGPEFLTYFNYEAQQDKSGLPNDRFSAERPEGSISTLTIQRTEQRDSAMYRCASSLAGQANSPLHFGNGTRLTVT.

CDR3 sequence (DNA): TGTGCCAGCAGCGTATCGGACACTAACACTGAAGCTTTCTTT. Translating it yields CASSVSDTNTEAFF. V and J are TRBV9 and TRBJ1-1; tentatively, D is TRBD1 (5 bases). Germline loops: CDR1 SGDLS, CDR2 YYNGEE. The V and J ends lost 1 base and 2 bases respectively, with 9 bases between them. This CDR3 contains 14 residues.

In this sample, this clone turned up once. The chain has TRBV21-1 and TRBJ2-3; the D call in the table, TRBD1, was not verified against the DNA. TRBV21-1 is listed as a pseudogene. The CDR3 is 17 amino acids. DNA of the CDR3: TGTGCCAGCAGCTTACGTACCGGGACAGATAGCACAGATACGCAGTATTTT. It translates to CASSLRTGTDSTDTQYF.

The genes are TRBV5-1 and TRBJ1-1; TRBD1 matches 8 bases. The CDR3 is made up of 15 amino acids. From germline, CDR1 is SGHRS and CDR2 YFSETQ. The V gene end was trimmed by 1 base and the J gene end by 4 bases; junction bases not matched to a gene: 6. The CDR3 reads CASSLTGGGGTEAFF. For the CDR3, the DNA is TGCGCCAGCAGCTTGACAGGGGGAGGTGGCACTGAAGCTTTCTTT.

The chain combines TRBV7-8 with TRBJ1-2; TRBD1 is a possible D gene (6 bases). The CDR3 totals 14 residues. The V and J ends lost 5 bases and 4 bases respectively, with 14 bases between them. Germline V gene lookup returns CDR1 SGHVS and CDR2 FQNEAQ. The CDR3 DNA follows: TGTGCCAGCAGCCAGAGGGGGTCCCTCTATGGCTACACCTTC. Protein: CASSQRGSLYGYTF.

The CDR3 is CASTKRGTGYGYTF. CDR3 nucleotides: TGTGCCAGCACCAAGCGGGGGACTGGCTATGGCTACACCTTC. The chain links TRBV6-5 to TRBJ1-2, with D possibly being TRBD1 (5 bases). The CDR3 has 14 amino acids. Germline-derived CDR1 and CDR2 are MNHEY and SVGAGI. Trimming removed 7 bases at V and 4 bases at J, with 16 bases between.

CDR3 region: CASSPLRLADPSSTDTQYF. CDR3 nucleotide sequence: TGTGCCAGCTCACCACTTAGACTAGCGGACCCCTCTAGCACAGATACGCAGTATTTT. The chain recombines TRBV18 with TRBJ2-3, with 9 bases matching TRBD2. Germline V lookup: CDR1 KGHSH, CDR2 LQKENI. The ends lost 1 base at V and 0 bases at J; junction bases unmatched: 11. The CDR3 spans 19 residues.

The rearrangement links TRBV15 to TRBJ1-3; D uncertain. The CDR3 contains 15 residues. Trimming pared 1 base from V and 5 bases from J, leaving 12 bases between. Germline CDR1 is LNHNV and CDR2 is YYDKDF (reference sequence). The CDR3 DNA reads TGTGCCACCAGCAGAGGCCGGGAGTTCCGAAACACCATATATTTT. Its translation: CATSRGREFRNTIYF.

The V gene is TRBV7-2, the J gene TRBJ2-5; D might be TRBD2 (6 bases). This CDR3 spans 13 amino acids. V was trimmed by 4 bases and J by 5 bases, leaving 11 bases between them. Germline CDR1 and CDR2: SGHTA and FQGNSA. CDR3 sequence reads: CASSSGTAETQYF. The CDR3 DNA reads TGTGCCAGCAGCTCAGGGACTGCCGAGACCCAGTACTTC.

The chain links TRBV4-1 to TRBJ1-2, with D hard to call. The CDR3 is made up of 11 amino acids. The V and J ends lost 4 bases and 12 bases respectively, with 12 bases between them. From germline, CDR1 is MGHRA and CDR2 YSYEKL. The CDR3 spells CASSLGRYHTF. CDR3 nucleotide sequence: TGCGCCAGCAGCCTGGGCCGCTACCACACCTTC.

Here the CDR3 reads CASSLGGGNEQYF. DNA of the CDR3: TGCGCCAGCAGCTTAGGAGGGGGCAACGAGCAGTACTTC. The V call is TRBV5-1, the J call TRBJ2-7; a possible D gene is TRBD1 (7 bases). V was pared by 2 bases and J by 5 bases, with 11 bases between. CDR1 is SGHRS, CDR2 YFSETQ, per germline. The CDR3 contains 13 residues.

V is TRBV28 and J is TRBJ1-5; perhaps TRBD1 as D (6 bases). CDR3 length: 12 amino acids. The germline gives CDR1 MDHEN, CDR2 SYDVKM. The V gene lost 3 bases and the J gene lost 9 bases, with 9 bases spanning the gap. The CDR3 region is CASSLETGPQHF. CDR3 in DNA: TGTGCCAGCAGTTTGGAGACAGGGCCCCAGCATTTT.

The rearrangement links TRBV28 to TRBJ2-5; D ambiguous. The end of the DNA fits TRBJ2-7 better, so the J call may be wrong. The germline gives CDR1 MDHEN, CDR2 SYDVKM. The CDR3 is 13 residues long. The CDR3 loop reads CASSLPSSYEQYF. CDR3 sequence (DNA): TGTGCCAGCAGTTTACCATCCTCTTACGAGCAGTACTTC.

The V and J genes are TRBV6-1 and TRBJ1-5, with TRBD1 matching over 7 bases. V lost 4 bases, J lost 8 bases, and 8 bases stayed unmatched. The CDR3 spans 14 residues. Germline CDR1 is MNHNS and CDR2 is SASEGT. The CDR3 DNA reads as TGTGCCAGCAGTGCCCAGGGACAGCCCGAGCCCCAGCATTTT. Amino acids: CASSAQGQPEPQHF.

This clone showed up just once. This chain joins TRBV19 and TRBJ1-4; a possible D gene is TRBD1 (6 bases). The CDR3 length is 12 residues. From germline, CDR1 is LNHDA and CDR2 SQIVND (reference sequence). Between the trimmed V and J ends, which lost 4 bases and 10 bases, there was a span of 10 bases. The CDR3 protein is CASSNRVGKLFF. CDR3 sequence (DNA): TGTGCCAGTAGTAACAGGGTGGGAAAACTGTTTTTT.

CDR3 region: CASSKAGGRTEAFF. The CDR3 bases are TGCGCCAGCAGCAAAGCTGGAGGGCGGACTGAAGCTTTCTTT. The genes are TRBV4-1 and TRBJ1-1; no clear D gene. Trimming shortened V by 5 bases and J by 5 bases, and 15 bases separated the two germline ends. CDR3 length: 14 amino acids. Germline CDR1 MGHRA, CDR2 YSYEKL.

CDR3 DNA sequence: TGTGCCAGCAGTTACAGGACAGGGGGAGACACTGAAGCTTTCTTT. This gives the protein CASSYRTGGDTEAFF. The chain couples TRBV6-5 to TRBJ1-1; 10 bases align to TRBD1. The V and J ends lost 2 bases and 3 bases, in that order; junction bases with no gene match: 3. Per germline, CDR1 MNHEY and CDR2 SVGAGI. This CDR3 is built from 15 residues.